The 14 T cell receptor beta chains below come from one sample, sequenced in a study of identical twins. TCRdb itself ran the 5' RACE reads through MiXCR, one entry per CDR3 protein. The table has 240,000 or so distinct CDR3 sequences, more than 9% seen once. Sequences were obtained from memory T cells sorted from blood. The receptors originated from a man in his fifties in good health.

This clonotype was picked up many times. This chain uses TRBV27 with TRBJ2-7, with 8 bases fitting TRBD1. CDR1 is MNHEY, CDR2 SMNVEV, per germline (reference sequence). CDR3 length: 15 residues. Trimming removed 6 bases from V and 0 bases from J; junction bases left unmatched: 7. The CDR3 protein is CASSRRDRFSYEQYF. As DNA, the CDR3 is TGTGCCAGCAGCCGCCGGGACAGGTTCTCCTACGAGCAGTACTTC.

This clonotype was observed at least ten times. The chain has TRBV18 and TRBJ2-1; no clear D gene. V shed 6 bases and J shed 7 bases, with 16 bases lying between them. This CDR3 has 14 residues. Germline loops: CDR1 KGHSH, CDR2 LQKENI. CDR3 protein: CASSPAVESNEQFF. The CDR3 nucleotides read TGTGCCAGCTCGCCCGCGGTCGAGAGTAATGAGCAGTTCTTC.

This clonotype was found many times. The CDR3 DNA reads as TGCGCCAGCAGCTTTAGGACTAGCAGTTACACAGATACGCAGTATTTT. It specifies CASSFRTSSYTDTQYF. This sequence joins TRBV5-1 and TRBJ2-3; TRBD2 agrees at 8 bases. The CDR3 is 16 amino acids. Trimming cost V 2 bases and J 2 bases; bases outside gene matches: 7. Germline assignment: CDR1 SGHRS and CDR2 YFSETQ.

The table lists this clonotype with many counts. The CDR3 loop is CASSRPHGNNEQFF. In DNA, the CDR3 is TGTGCCAGCAGCCGACCCCACGGAAACAATGAGCAGTTCTTC. The chain joins TRBV11-2 to TRBJ2-1, with D unresolved. This CDR3 comprises 14 residues. Germline V lookup: CDR1 SGHAT, CDR2 FQNNGV. V shed 5 bases and J shed 5 bases, with 13 bases lying between them.

This clonotype was detected only a few times. The rearrangement joins TRBV28 to TRBJ2-7, with D maybe TRBD1 (5 bases). The CDR3 contains 15 residues. The V end lost 2 bases, the J end lost 0 bases, and 11 bases lay between the germline ends. Per the germline V gene, CDR1 is MDHEN and CDR2 is SYDVKM. This CDR3 is CASSLRTLSSYEQYF. The CDR3 DNA sequence: TGTGCCAGCAGTTTAAGGACACTGAGCTCCTACGAGCAGTACTTC.

The chain recombines TRBV29-1 with TRBJ1-1; no reliable D call. The CDR3 has 11 amino acids. Trimming cost V 7 bases and J 0 bases, with 6 bases left between them. From germline, CDR1 is SQVTM and CDR2 ANQGSEA. CDR3 in amino acids: CSGQLNTEAFF. CDR3 coding DNA: TGCAGCGGGCAATTGAACACTGAAGCTTTCTTT.

The V gene is TRBV5-1, the J gene TRBJ2-5; 7 bases map to TRBD1. CDR1 is SGHRS, CDR2 YFSETQ, per germline. This CDR3 is built from 16 residues. Unmatched junction bases numbered 10, after V lost 4 bases and J lost 1 base. The CDR3 DNA reads as TGCGCCAGCAGCCCCTTTTATTCAGGGGGCCAAGAGACCCAGTACTTC. It yields the protein CASSPFYSGGQETQYF. Using reference TRBV5-1 and TRBJ2-5 for the parts outside the CDR3, the full variable domain is KAGVTQTPRYLIKTRGQQVTLSCSPISGHRSVSWYQQTPGQGLQFLFEYFSETQRNKGNFPGRFSGRQFSNSRSEMNVSTLELGDSALYLCASSPFYSGGQETQYFGPGTRLLVL.

This chain uses TRBV20-1 with TRBJ2-3; TRBD2 matches at 11 bases. V was pared by 2 bases and J by 0 bases, with 1 base of the junction left unmatched. This CDR3 is 15 amino acids long. Germline V gives CDR1 DFQATT, CDR2 SNEGSKA (reference sequence). The CDR3 sequence is CSARLAGGSTDTQYF. The CDR3 DNA reads TGCAGTGCTAGACTAGCGGGGGGTAGCACAGATACGCAGTATTTT.

The chain couples TRBV7-2 to TRBJ2-7; 7 bases fit TRBD2. V shed 5 bases and J 3 bases; nucleotides not matched to a gene: 10. CDR1 and CDR2 from the germline V gene are SGHTA and FQGNSA. This CDR3 comprises 15 residues. CDR3 sequence (DNA): TGTGCCAGCAGCCCCCGCTCGGGGGAGGGCTACGAGCAGTACTTC. Translation gives CASSPRSGEGYEQYF. The whole variable domain, filled in from reference TRBV7-2 and TRBJ2-7, reads GAGVSQSPSNKVTEKGKDVELRCDPISGHTALYWYRQSLGQGLEFLIYFQGNSAPDKSGLPSDRFSAERTGGSVSTLTIQRTQQEDSAVYLCASSPRSGEGYEQYFGPGTRLTVT.

This clonotype was counted many times. V gene TRBV6-1 combines with J gene TRBJ2-3; D gene unclear. Germline-derived CDR1 and CDR2 are MNHNS and SASEGT. The CDR3 length is 13 residues. V was trimmed by 2 bases and J by 5 bases, leaving 8 bases between them. The CDR3 region has the DNA TGTGCCAGCAGTGAATTTCGGAGAGATACGCAGTATTTT. Its translation: CASSEFRRDTQYF.

V and J are TRBV5-6 and TRBJ2-7; 13 bases align to TRBD2. V lost 5 bases, J lost 2 bases, and 4 bases stayed unmatched. The CDR3 runs to 15 residues. Germline CDR1 is SGHDT and CDR2 is YYEEEE. The CDR3 region has the DNA TGTGCCAGCAGTCGACTAGCGGGGGGTACCTACGAGCAGTACTTC. Protein sequence: CASSRLAGGTYEQYF.

CDR3 loop: CASSPRGGNTEAFF. DNA of the CDR3: TGTGCCAGCAGTCCCAGGGGGGGGAACACTGAAGCTTTCTTT. The chain couples TRBV28 to TRBJ1-1; 7 nucleotides match TRBD1. CDR3 size: 14 residues. Losses at the gene ends were 5 bases for V and 1 base for J; bases not matched to a gene: 4. Germline-derived CDR1 and CDR2 are MDHEN and SYDVKM.

A remark on this clonotype: A much larger clone is a single base away; this may be a read error. The V and J genes are TRBV6-2 or TRBV6-3 and TRBJ2-3, with D maybe TRBD2 (6 bases). Germline loops: CDR1 MNHEY, CDR2 SVGEGT. The CDR3 has 13 residues. The CDR3 DNA is TGTGCCAGCCGATGGGCCTCGGGAGATACGAAGTATTTT. This encodes CASRWASGDTKYF.

This clonotype was seen only a few times. The chain combines TRBV5-1 with TRBJ2-5, with TRBD2 as a possible D gene (5 bases). Trimming removed 3 bases from V and 4 bases from J, with 10 bases in between. Germline lookup yields CDR1 SGHRS and CDR2 YFSETQ. This CDR3 spans 13 amino acids. Here the CDR3 DNA reads TGCGCCAGCAGCTGGAAACTAGGAGAGACCCAGTACTTC. It specifies CASSWKLGETQYF.